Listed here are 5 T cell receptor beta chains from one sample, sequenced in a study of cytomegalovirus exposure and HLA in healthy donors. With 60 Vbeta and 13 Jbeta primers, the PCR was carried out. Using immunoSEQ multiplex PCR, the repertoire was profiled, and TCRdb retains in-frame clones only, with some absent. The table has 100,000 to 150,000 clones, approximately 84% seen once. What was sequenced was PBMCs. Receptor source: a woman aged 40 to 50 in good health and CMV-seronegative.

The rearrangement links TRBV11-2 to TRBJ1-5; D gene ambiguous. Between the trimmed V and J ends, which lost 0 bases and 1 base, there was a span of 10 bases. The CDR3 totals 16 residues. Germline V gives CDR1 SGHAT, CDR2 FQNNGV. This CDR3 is CASSLEMAGSNQPQHF. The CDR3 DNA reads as TGTGCCAGCAGCTTAGAAATGGCAGGAAGCAATCAGCCCCAGCATTTT. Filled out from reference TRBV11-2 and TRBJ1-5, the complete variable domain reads EAGVAQSPRYKIIEKRQSVAFWCNPISGHATLYWYQQILGQGPKLLIQFQNNGVVDDSQLPKDRFSAERLKGVDSTLKIQPAKLEDSAVYLCASSLEMAGSNQPQHFGDGTRLSIL.

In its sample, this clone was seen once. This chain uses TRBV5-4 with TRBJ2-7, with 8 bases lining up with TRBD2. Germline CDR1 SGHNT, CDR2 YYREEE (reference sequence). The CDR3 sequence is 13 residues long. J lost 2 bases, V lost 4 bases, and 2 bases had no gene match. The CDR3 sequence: CASSGAGAYEQYF. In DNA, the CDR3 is TGTGCCAGCAGCGGAGCGGGGGCCTACGAGCAGTACTTC.

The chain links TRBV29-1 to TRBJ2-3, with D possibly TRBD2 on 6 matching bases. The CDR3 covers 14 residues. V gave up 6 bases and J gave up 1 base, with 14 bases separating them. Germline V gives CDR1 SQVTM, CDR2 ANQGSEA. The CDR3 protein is CSVRPSGGTDTQYF. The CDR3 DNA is TGCAGCGTCCGGCCCTCGGGGGGCACAGATACGCAGTATTTT.

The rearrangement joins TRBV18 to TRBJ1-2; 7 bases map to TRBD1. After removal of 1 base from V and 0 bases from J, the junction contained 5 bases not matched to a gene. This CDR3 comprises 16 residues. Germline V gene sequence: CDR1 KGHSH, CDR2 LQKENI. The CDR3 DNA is TGTGCCAGCTCACCACTACCGACAGGGACTAACTATGGCTACACCTTC. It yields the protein CASSPLPTGTNYGYTF.

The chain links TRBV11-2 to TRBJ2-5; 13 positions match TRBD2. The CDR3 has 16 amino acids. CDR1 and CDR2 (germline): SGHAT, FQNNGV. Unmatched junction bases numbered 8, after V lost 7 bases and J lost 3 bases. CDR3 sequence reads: CASTPGTSGVEETQYF. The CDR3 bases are TGTGCCAGCACGCCTGGGACTAGCGGGGTCGAAGAGACCCAGTACTTC.